This TCR beta chain was retrieved from a study of shared clonotypes between healthy human individuals. Germline V gene sequence: CDR1 MDHEN, CDR2 SYDVKM. The CDR3 extends over 14 amino acids. Trimming cost V 7 bases and J 2 bases, with 15 bases left between them. Using immunoSEQ multiplex PCR, the repertoire was profiled, and TCRdb retains in-frame clones only, with some absent. This sample has about 180,000 clones, with over 85% found just once. Specimen: naive CD4+ T cells sorted from blood. As for subset: CD45RA+ positively selected. The receptor comes from a woman in her twenties or thirties in good health. The V call is TRBV28, the J call TRBJ2-7, with D hard to call. The CDR3 DNA follows: TGTGCCAGCACCAAACGGGTCCTCACCTACGAGCAGTACTTC. It is translated as CASTKRVLTYEQYF.